This T cell receptor (beta chain) was profiled in a study of shared clonotypes between healthy human individuals. Findings and caveats of the study: About 5% was the fraction of naive CD4 clonotypes found shared across four donors. It was the non-shared clonotypes that had lower generation probabilities than clonotypes shared by all four donors.

To note about this clone: What it binds is not known.

Trimming stripped 2 bases from V and 2 bases from J, with 12 bases between. The germline V gene encodes CDR1 MGHRA and CDR2 YSYEKL. The CDR3 is made up of 15 amino acids. Authors' analysis steps: Junction-only sequences without quality scores were provided by ImmunoSEQ, so filtering was different. Sequencing was performed with immunoSEQ multiplex PCR; in TCRdb, only in-frame clones are kept and a portion is missing. Clone size and the V and J calls come from that table; the DNA yielded D and trimming. The data hold around 1,000,000 clones, with approximately 75% observed a single time. The study separated CD4+ cells into CD45RA+ naive and CD45RA-negative memory subsets.

The rearrangement uses TRBV4-1 and TRBJ1-1; D call uncertain. Sequenced: memory CD4+ T cells from PBMCs. Described subset: CD45RA-negative fraction. The source of this sequence is a man aged 18 to 30 in good health. Some clones in this sample may be carry-over from other donors' samples. CDR3 residues: CASSQPLQRNTEAFF. CDR3 bases: TGCGCCAGCAGCCAACCATTACAGCGTAACACTGAAGCTTTCTTT.